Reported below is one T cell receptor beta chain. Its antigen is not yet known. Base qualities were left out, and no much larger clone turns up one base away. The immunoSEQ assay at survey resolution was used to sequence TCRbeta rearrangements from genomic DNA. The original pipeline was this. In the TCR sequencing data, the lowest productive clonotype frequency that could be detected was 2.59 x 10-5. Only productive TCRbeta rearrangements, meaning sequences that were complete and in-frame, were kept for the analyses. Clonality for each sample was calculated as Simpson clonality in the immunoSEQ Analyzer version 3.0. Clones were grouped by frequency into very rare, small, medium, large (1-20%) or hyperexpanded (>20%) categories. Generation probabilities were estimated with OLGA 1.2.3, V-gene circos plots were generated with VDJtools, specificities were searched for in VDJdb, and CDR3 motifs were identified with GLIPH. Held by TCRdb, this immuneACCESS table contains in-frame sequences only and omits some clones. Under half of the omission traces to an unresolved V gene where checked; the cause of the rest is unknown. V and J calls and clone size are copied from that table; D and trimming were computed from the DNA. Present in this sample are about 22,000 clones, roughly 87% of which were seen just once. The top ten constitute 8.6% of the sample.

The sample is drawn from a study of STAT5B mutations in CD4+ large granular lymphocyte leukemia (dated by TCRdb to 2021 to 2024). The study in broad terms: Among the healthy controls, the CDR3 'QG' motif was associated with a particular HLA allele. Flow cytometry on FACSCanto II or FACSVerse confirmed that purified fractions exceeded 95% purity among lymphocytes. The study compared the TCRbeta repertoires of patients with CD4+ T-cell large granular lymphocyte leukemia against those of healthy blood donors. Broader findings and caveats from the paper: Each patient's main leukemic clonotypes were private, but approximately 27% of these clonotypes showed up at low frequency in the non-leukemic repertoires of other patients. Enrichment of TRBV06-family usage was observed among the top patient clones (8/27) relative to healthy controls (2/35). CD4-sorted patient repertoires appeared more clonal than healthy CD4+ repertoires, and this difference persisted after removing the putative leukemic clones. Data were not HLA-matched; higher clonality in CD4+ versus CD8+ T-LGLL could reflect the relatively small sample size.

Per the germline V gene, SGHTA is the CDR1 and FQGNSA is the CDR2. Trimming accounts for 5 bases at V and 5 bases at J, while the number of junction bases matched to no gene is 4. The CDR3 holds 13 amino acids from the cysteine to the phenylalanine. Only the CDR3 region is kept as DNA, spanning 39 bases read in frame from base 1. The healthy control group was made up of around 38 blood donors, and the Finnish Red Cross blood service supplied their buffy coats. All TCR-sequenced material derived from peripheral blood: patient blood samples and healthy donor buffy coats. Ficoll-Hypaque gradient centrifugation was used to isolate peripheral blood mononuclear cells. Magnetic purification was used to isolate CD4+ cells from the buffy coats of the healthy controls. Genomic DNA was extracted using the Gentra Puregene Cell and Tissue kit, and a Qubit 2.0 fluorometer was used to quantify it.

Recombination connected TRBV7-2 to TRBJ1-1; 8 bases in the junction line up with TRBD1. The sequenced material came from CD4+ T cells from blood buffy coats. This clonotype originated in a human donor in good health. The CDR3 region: CASSVRQGTEAFF. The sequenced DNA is TGTGCCAGCAGCGTCCGACAGGGGACTGAAGCTTTCTTT.